This T cell receptor beta chain was observed in a study of blood T cell repertoires in COVID-19. Across the study: Sites in the United States, Italy and Spain provided acute and convalescent COVID-19 samples.

This clone was observed a handful of times. Authors' analysis steps: Amplification from reference gene primers served as the basis for estimated nucleated cell counts. Repertoires were generated with immunoSEQ multiplex PCR, while TCRdb's copy carries only in-frame clones and drops some. The V and J calls and the clone size are those of that table, but D and trimming were determined from the DNA. The sample contains around 130,000 clones, 84% of which appear only once. The sequence was obtained from a man aged 55 to 70 with acute or convalescent COVID-19. The sequenced sample was peripheral blood.

In DNA, the CDR3 is TGTGCCAGCAGCTTGAGGGGGACAGGGCTGCAGCCTGGGGCCAACGTCCTGACTTTC. The encoded protein is CASSLRGTGLQPGANVLTF. The rearrangement joins TRBV5-6 to TRBJ2-6, with 9 nucleotides matching TRBD1. Germline loops: CDR1 SGHDT, CDR2 YYEEEE. The CDR3 covers 19 residues. V was pared by 1 base and J by 2 bases, with 10 bases of the junction left unmatched.